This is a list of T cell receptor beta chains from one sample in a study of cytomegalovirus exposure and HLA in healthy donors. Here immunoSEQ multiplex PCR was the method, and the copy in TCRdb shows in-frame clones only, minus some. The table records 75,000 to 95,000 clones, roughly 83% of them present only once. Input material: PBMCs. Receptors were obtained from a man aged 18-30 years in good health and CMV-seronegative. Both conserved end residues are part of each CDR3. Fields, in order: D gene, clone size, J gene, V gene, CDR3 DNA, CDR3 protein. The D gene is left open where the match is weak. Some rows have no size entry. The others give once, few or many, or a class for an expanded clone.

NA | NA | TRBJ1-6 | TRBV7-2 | TGTGCCAGCAGCTCACAAGCAGGGTTGGTTAATTCACCCCTCCACTTT | CASSSQAGLVNSPLHF
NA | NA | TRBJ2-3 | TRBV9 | TGTGCCAGCAGCGTATCCGGGACTTTTGGCACAGATACGCAGTATTTT | CASSVSGTFGTDTQYF
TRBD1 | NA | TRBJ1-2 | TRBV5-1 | TGCGCCAGCAGCTTGGGGACAGGAGCCTATGGCTACACCTTC | CASSLGTGAYGYTF
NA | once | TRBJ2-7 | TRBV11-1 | TGTGCCAGCGGTTTCGGGATCTACGAGCAGTACTTC | CASGFGIYEQYF
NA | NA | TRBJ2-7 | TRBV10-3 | TGTGCCATCAGCTTAGGGGGGGGAAGCTCCTACGAGCAGTACTTC | CAISLGGGSSYEQYF
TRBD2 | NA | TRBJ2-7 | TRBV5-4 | TGTGCCAGCAGCTTGGCGGGAGGGCCCAGAGAGCAGTACTTC | CASSLAGGPREQYF
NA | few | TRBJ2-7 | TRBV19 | TGTGCCAGTAGTATCTCCCCCGCGACTTCTAGATACGAGCAGTACTTC | CASSISPATSRYEQYF
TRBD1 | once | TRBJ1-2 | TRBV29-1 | TGCAGCGTTGACCCGGGACAGGGGGTTGGCTATGGCTACACCTTC | CSVDPGQGVGYGYTF
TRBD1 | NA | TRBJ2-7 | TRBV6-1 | TGTGCCAGCAGGAGGACAGGACCGGGTGATGAGCAGTACTTC | CASRRTGPGDEQYF
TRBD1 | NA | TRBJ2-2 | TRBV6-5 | TGTGCCAGCAGTACACAGGGGTACGGCGGGGAGCTGTTTTTT | CASSTQGYGGELFF
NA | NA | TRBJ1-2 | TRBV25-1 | TGTGCCAGCAGTGCCAACATGAAGGGCTACACCTTC | CASSANMKGYTF
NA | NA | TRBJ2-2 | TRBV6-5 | TGTGCCAGCAGTCCTCGCCCGGGGACCGGGGAGCTGTTTTTT | CASSPRPGTGELFF
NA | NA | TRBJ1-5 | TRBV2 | TGTGCCAGCAGGGGGGAGGTAGGTCAGCCCCAGCATTTT | CASRGEVGQPQHF
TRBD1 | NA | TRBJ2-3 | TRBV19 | TGTGCCAGTACCCTTAAGACAGGGGGGGAGCAGTATTTT | CASTLKTGGEQYF
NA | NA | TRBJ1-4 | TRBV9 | TGTGCCAGCAGCGCCGCGGGGACCGCCGATGAAAAACTGTTTTTT | CASSAAGTADEKLFF
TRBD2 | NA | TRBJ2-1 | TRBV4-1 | TGCGCCAGCAGCCAAGAGAGATCGGGGAGGGCCGTCGGTGAGCAGTTCTTC | CASSQERSGRAVGEQFF
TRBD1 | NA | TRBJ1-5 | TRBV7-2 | TGTGCCAGCAGACGAGACGGGGACAGGGTACGTGTTAGCAATCAGCCCCAGCATTTT | CASRRDGDRVRVSNQPQHF
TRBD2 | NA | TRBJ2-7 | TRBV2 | TGTGCCAGCTTAGCGGGAGTGAGCTACGAGCAGTACTTC | CASLAGVSYEQYF
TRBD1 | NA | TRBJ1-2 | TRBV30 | TGTGCCTGGAGTAATTTGGAGCAGGGGGCGCGAGGCTACACCTTC | CAWSNLEQGARGYTF
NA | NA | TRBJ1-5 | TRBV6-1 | TGTGCCAGCAGTGTCAGGGTAGGAGGCAATCAGCCCCAGCATTTT | CASSVRVGGNQPQHF
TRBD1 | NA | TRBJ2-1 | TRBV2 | TGTGCCAGCAGTGGACAGGGAAGCAGAAATGAGCAGTTCTTC | CASSGQGSRNEQFF
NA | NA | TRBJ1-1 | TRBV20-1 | TGCAGTGCTAACGGGAACACTGAAGCTTTCTTT | CSANGNTEAFF
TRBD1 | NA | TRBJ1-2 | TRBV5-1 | TGCGCCAGCAGCTTACAACAGGGGTTTAAGAACTATGGCTACACCTTC | CASSLQQGFKNYGYTF
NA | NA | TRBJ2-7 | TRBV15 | TGTGCCACCAGCAGCGATCGCGCGGGCGAGCAGTACTTC | CATSSDRAGEQYF
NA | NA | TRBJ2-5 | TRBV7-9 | TGTGCCAGCAGCTTAGACAGGGAGCAAGAGACCCAGTACTTC | CASSLDREQETQYF
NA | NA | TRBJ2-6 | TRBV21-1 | TGTGCCAGCAGCAAAGGAGGACAGGGGAGCGGGGCCAACGTCCTGACTTTC | CASSKGGQGSGANVLTF
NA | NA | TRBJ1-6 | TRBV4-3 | TGCGCCAGCAGCCACCTCACCCCAGGGGATAGTTCACCCCTCCACTTT | CASSHLTPGDSSPLHF